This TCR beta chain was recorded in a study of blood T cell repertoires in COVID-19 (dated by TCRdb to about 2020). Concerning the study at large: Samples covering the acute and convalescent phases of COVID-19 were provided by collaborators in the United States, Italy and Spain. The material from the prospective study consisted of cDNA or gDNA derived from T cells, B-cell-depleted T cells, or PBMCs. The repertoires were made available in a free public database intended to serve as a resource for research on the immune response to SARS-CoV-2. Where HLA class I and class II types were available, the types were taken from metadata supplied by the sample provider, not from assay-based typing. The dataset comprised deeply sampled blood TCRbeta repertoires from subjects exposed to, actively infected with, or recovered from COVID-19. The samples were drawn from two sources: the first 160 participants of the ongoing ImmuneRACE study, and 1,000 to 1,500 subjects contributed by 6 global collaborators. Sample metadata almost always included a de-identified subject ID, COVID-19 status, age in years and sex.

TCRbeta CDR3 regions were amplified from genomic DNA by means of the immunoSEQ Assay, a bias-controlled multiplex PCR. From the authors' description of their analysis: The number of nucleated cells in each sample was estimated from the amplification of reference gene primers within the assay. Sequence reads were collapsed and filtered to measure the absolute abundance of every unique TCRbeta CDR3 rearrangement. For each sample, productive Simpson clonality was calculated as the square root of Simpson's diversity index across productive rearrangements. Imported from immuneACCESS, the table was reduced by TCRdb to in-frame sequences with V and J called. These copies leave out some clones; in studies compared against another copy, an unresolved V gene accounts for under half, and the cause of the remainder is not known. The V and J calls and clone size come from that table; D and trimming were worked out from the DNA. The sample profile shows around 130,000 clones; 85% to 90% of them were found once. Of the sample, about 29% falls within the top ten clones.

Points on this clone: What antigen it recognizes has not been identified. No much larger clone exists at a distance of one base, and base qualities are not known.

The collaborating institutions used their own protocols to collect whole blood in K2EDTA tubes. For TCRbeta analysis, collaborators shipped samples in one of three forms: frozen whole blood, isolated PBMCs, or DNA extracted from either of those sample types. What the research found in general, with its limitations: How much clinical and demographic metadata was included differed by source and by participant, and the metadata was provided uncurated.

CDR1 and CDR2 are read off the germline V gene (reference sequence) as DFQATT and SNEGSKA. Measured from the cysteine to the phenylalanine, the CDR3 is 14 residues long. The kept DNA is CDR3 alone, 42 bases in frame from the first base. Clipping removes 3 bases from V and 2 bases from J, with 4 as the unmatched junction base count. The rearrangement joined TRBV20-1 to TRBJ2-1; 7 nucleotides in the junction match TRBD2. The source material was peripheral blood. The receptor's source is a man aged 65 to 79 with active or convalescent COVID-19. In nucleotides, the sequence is TGCAGTGCTAGTGGCGGGAGCCCCTACAATGAGCAGTTCTTC. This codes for CSASGGSPYNEQFF.